This T cell receptor (beta chain) stems from a study of early T cells in non-severe SARS-CoV-2 infection. Study overall: Chains from this unsorted whole-blood bulk RNA could not be paired.

TCRdb ran MiXCR on the 5' RACE reads and lists one entry per CDR3 protein. The sample yields under 25,000 distinct CDR3 sequences, approximately 4.4% seen once. This clonotype was seen repeatedly, ten times or more. V dropped 10 bases and J dropped 10; count of bases not matched to a gene: 10. The CDR3 extends over 13 amino acids. Germline assignment: CDR1 MNHNY and CDR2 SVGAGI (reference sequence). The TCR originated in an adult who was a healthcare worker with PCR-confirmed SARS-CoV-2 infection or an uninfected control (not recorded which). The chain uses TRBV6-6 and TRBJ1-6; 7 bases are a match to TRBD1. Sequenced input: whole blood. The CDR3 is CAIRTGSKSPLHF. DNA for the CDR3: TGTGCCATCCGGACAGGCTCTAAGTCACCCCTCCACTTT.